The 26 T cell receptor beta chains presented below share a single source sample, sequenced in a study of liver allograft versus peripheral blood T cells. As for the study in general: Transplanted livers held T cell receptor repertoires, and these were compared with repertoires in recipients' peripheral blood.

TCRdb re-called the reads through MiXCR, storing one row per CDR3 protein. The profile shows some 8,000 distinct CDR3 sequences, 18% of them singletons. The origin of the receptors is a human patient who had a liver transplant. Some T cells may be provided by the graft donor.

This clonotype was recorded many times. The genes are TRBV9 and TRBJ2-3, with D unclear. V lost 2 bases and J lost 0, with 10 bases in between. The germline gives CDR1 SGDLS, CDR2 YYNGEE. CDR3 length equals 15 residues. In DNA form, the CDR3 reads TGTGCCAGCAGCGTTTGGCAATCTAGCACAGATACGCAGTATTTT. Protein product: CASSVWQSSTDTQYF.

The J gene is TRBJ2-3, the V gene TRBV30; 10 bases match TRBD2. Per the germline V gene, CDR1 is GTSNPN and CDR2 is SVGIG (reference sequence). The trim removed 1 base at V and 4 bases at J, leaving 2 bases unmatched. This CDR3 is built from 14 residues. This chain's CDR3 is CAWSGLAGADTQYF. DNA for the CDR3: TGTGCCTGGAGTGGTCTAGCGGGAGCAGATACGCAGTATTTT.

The table lists this clonotype with a few counts. V is TRBV18 and J is TRBJ2-5; D is unclear. This CDR3 has 13 amino acids. Trimming removed 3 bases at V and 5 bases at J, with 10 bases between. Germline assignment: CDR1 KGHSH and CDR2 LQKENI. The CDR3 spells CASSPIDIETQYF. The CDR3 nucleotides are TGTGCCAGCTCACCGATCGATATCGAGACCCAGTACTTC.

Judged by abundance, this clonotype is medium-sized. The gene calls are TRBV27 and TRBJ1-1; D gene ambiguous. Looked up from germline, CDR1 is MNHEY and CDR2 is SMNVEV (reference sequence). With 7 bases removed from V and 4 bases from J, the gap between germline ends came to 16 bases. The CDR3 contains 14 residues. The CDR3 nucleotides are TGTGCCAGCAAAACCCCAGGTCGAATCACTGAAGCTTTCTTT. This translates into CASKTPGRITEAFF.

Relative to its sample, this clonotype is medium-sized. The V gene is TRBV6-2 or TRBV6-3, the J gene TRBJ1-2; D is unresolved. The V gene lost 8 bases and the J gene lost 4 bases, with 8 bases spanning the gap. The length of the CDR3 is 11 residues. Per the germline V gene, CDR1 is MNHEY and CDR2 is SVGEGT. The CDR3 reads CASGFPYGYTF. The CDR3 DNA follows: TGTGCCAGCGGTTTTCCCTATGGCTACACCTTC.

This clonotype was found a few times. The chain recombines TRBV20-1 with TRBJ2-1; 7 nucleotides match TRBD2. The ends lost 4 bases at V and 7 bases at J; junction bases unmatched: 7. This CDR3 has 13 amino acids. Germline V lookup: CDR1 DFQATT, CDR2 SNEGSKA (reference sequence). The CDR3 is CSATAGTKNEQFF. DNA for the CDR3: TGCAGTGCTACAGCCGGGACTAAGAATGAGCAGTTCTTC.

This clonotype qualifies as medium-sized. The V gene is TRBV6-5, the J gene TRBJ2-3; perhaps D is TRBD1 or TRBD2 (6 bases each). The germline gives CDR1 MNHEY, CDR2 SVGAGI. This CDR3 has 17 amino acids. Trimming cost V 0 bases and J 5 bases, with 18 bases left between them. The CDR3, as DNA: TGTGCCAGCAGTTACTCGGGGGCTCCGGGGGCGGGAGATACGCAGTATTTT. It encodes CASSYSGAPGAGDTQYF.

The J gene is TRBJ1-1, the V gene TRBV5-1, with D tentatively TRBD1 (5 bases). The germline V and J ends were trimmed by 0 bases and 0 bases, with 15 bases remaining between them. CDR1 and CDR2 from the germline V gene are SGHRS and YFSETQ. The CDR3 contains 17 residues. CDR3 region: CASSLGGATTMNTEAFF. The CDR3, as DNA: TGCGCCAGCAGCTTGGGTGGGGCAACCACCATGAACACTGAAGCTTTCTTT.

In its sample, this clonotype ranks as medium-sized (0.01 to 0.1%). The gene calls are TRBV10-3 and TRBJ1-6; 9 nucleotides line up with TRBD1. Per germline, CDR1 ENHRY and CDR2 SYGVKD. CDR3 size: 17 residues. After removal of 0 bases from V and 7 bases from J, the junction contained 7 bases not matched to a gene. The CDR3 nucleotides read TGTGCCATCAGTGAGTCGACCGCGGGGACAGGGAATTCACCCCTCCACTTT. It codes for CAISESTAGTGNSPLHF.

This clonotype is classed as medium-sized. The V and J genes are TRBV5-6 and TRBJ2-1; D unresolved. Per the germline V gene, CDR1 is SGHDT and CDR2 is YYEEEE. Trimming removed 2 bases from V and 1 base from J, with 10 bases in between. CDR3 size: 15 residues. Here the CDR3 reads CASSFSPLSYNEQFF. In nucleotides, the CDR3 is TGTGCCAGCAGCTTCAGCCCTCTTTCCTACAATGAGCAGTTCTTC.

By its share, this clonotype is medium-sized. This chain joins TRBV19 and TRBJ1-1; D not certain. The V gene lost 6 bases and the J gene lost 0 bases, with 20 bases spanning the gap. In germline, CDR1 is LNHDA, CDR2 SQIVND (reference sequence). CDR3 length equals 17 residues. CDR3 region: CASSYDSPGPLNTEAFF. In DNA form, the CDR3 reads TGTGCCAGTAGCTACGATTCTCCTGGACCGTTGAACACTGAAGCTTTCTTT.

By proportion, this clonotype is medium-sized. The chain carries TRBV30 and TRBJ1-1, with 8 bases matching TRBD1. The trim removed 4 bases at V and 5 bases at J, leaving 9 bases unmatched. Germline V gene sequence: CDR1 GTSNPN, CDR2 SVGIG (reference sequence). This CDR3 comprises 14 residues. The CDR3 sequence is CAWIPGQGGTEAFF. The CDR3 nucleotides are TGTGCCTGGATTCCAGGACAGGGAGGTACTGAAGCTTTCTTT.

In this sample, this clonotype turned up many times. This chain joins TRBV30 and TRBJ1-2, with 7 bases fitting TRBD1. The CDR3 loop spans 12 amino acids. Germline V lookup: CDR1 GTSNPN, CDR2 SVGIG (reference sequence). V gave up 1 base and J gave up 7 bases; unmatched junction bases: 3. CDR3 in amino acids: CAWSEQGLGYTF. The DNA of the CDR3 is TGTGCCTGGAGTGAACAGGGGCTTGGCTACACCTTC.

The rearrangement joins TRBV19 to TRBJ2-1; 8 bases match TRBD2. Germline trimming cut 6 bases from V and 7 bases from J; bases unmatched to any gene: 17. The CDR3 runs to 17 residues. The germline V gene encodes CDR1 LNHDA and CDR2 SQIVND (reference sequence). As DNA, the CDR3 is TGTGCCAGTAGAATTCCTACACGGGAGGGCCTCGGGAATGAGCAGTTCTTC. This translates into CASRIPTREGLGNEQFF.

The genes are TRBV28 and TRBJ1-5; TRBD1 agrees at 8 bases. Germline V gene sequence: CDR1 MDHEN, CDR2 SYDVKM. This CDR3 contains 17 residues. Trimming cost V 2 bases and J 6 bases; bases outside gene matches: 12. The CDR3 loop is CASSLSFLRGQGQPQHF. The CDR3 bases are TGTGCCAGCAGTTTAAGCTTTCTCAGGGGGCAGGGTCAGCCCCAGCATTTT.

This clonotype has just a few counts. The chain joins TRBV9 to TRBJ2-5; possibly TRBD2 for D (6 bases). This CDR3 spans 15 amino acids. V gave up 4 bases and J gave up 5 bases, with 18 bases separating them. Germline V gives CDR1 SGDLS, CDR2 YYNGEE. CDR3 in amino acids: CASSQGDSGAETQYF. In DNA, the CDR3 is TGTGCCAGCAGCCAAGGGGACTCCGGGGCGGAGACCCAGTACTTC.

In its sample, this clonotype is medium-sized. The genes are TRBV19 and TRBJ2-6; maybe TRBD1 (5 bases). V lost 0 bases, J lost 0 bases, and 15 bases lay in between. The length of the CDR3 is 19 residues. CDR1 is LNHDA, CDR2 SQIVND, per germline (reference sequence). Here the CDR3 reads CASSIEGAGSFSGANVLTF. The CDR3 nucleotides read TGTGCCAGTAGTATAGAAGGGGCCGGATCCTTCTCTGGGGCCAACGTCCTGACTTTC.

In its sample, this clonotype ranks as medium-sized. The chain links TRBV7-9 to TRBJ2-2, with 8 bases matching TRBD2. Germline assignment: CDR1 SEHNR and CDR2 FQNEAQ (reference sequence). There are 16 residues in the CDR3. J lost 6 bases, V lost 1 base, and 7 bases had no gene match. The CDR3 sequence: CASSLGSGSKAGELFF. The CDR3 DNA reads as TGTGCCAGCAGCTTAGGGAGCGGGAGTAAGGCCGGGGAGCTGTTTTTT.

This clonotype has a handful of counts. The chain recombines TRBV20-1 with TRBJ2-3; 7 nucleotides match TRBD2. V shed 0 bases and J 0 bases; nucleotides not matched to a gene: 9. CDR3 size: 17 residues. The germline CDR1 and CDR2 sequences are DFQATT and SNEGSKA (reference sequence). Written as DNA, the CDR3 is TGCAGTGCTAGAGATCCCGTAGCGGGCCTTAGCACAGATACGCAGTATTTT. Encoded protein: CSARDPVAGLSTDTQYF.

Relative to its sample, this clonotype is medium-sized (0.01 to 0.1%). This sequence joins TRBV5-5 and TRBJ2-3; TRBD2 matches at 9 bases. J was trimmed by 3 bases and V by 4 bases; bases with no gene match: 3. This CDR3 has 14 amino acids. CDR1 is SGHKS and CDR2 is YYEKEE in the germline V gene (reference sequence). The CDR3 region has the DNA TGTGCCAGCAGCCCGGGACTAGCAACAGATACGCAGTATTTT. Translating it yields CASSPGLATDTQYF.

This clonotype is medium-sized in the sample. This rearrangement joins TRBV10-3 to TRBJ2-7; no clear D gene. The CDR3 contains 16 residues. Per the germline V gene, CDR1 is ENHRY and CDR2 is SYGVKD. Trimming shortened V by 0 bases and J by 1 base, and 13 bases separated the two germline ends. CDR3 in DNA: TGTGCCATCAGTGAGTCGGACGGCCTGGGGTCCTACGAGCAGTACTTC. Its translation is CAISESDGLGSYEQYF.

This clonotype is termed medium-sized (0.01 to 0.1%). This chain links TRBV6-6 with TRBJ2-5; a possible D gene is TRBD2 (6 bases). This CDR3 is built from 13 residues. V shed 2 bases and J shed 5 bases, with 9 bases lying between them. Germline V gene sequence: CDR1 MNHNY, CDR2 SVGAGI (reference sequence). This CDR3 is CASSYTSSETQYF. As DNA, the CDR3 is TGTGCCAGCAGTTACACTAGCTCGGAGACCCAGTACTTC.

In this sample, this clonotype is medium-sized. The chain has TRBV19 and TRBJ1-2; perhaps TRBD1 as D (5 bases). Trimming cost V 5 bases and J 4 bases, with 11 bases left between them. The length of the CDR3 is 13 residues. Germline loops: CDR1 LNHDA, CDR2 SQIVND (reference sequence). Here the CDR3 DNA reads TGTGCCAGTAGTCCACAGGCAGGCTATGGCTACACCTTC. This encodes CASSPQAGYGYTF.

This clonotype was picked up many times. The chain carries TRBV30 and TRBJ2-5; maybe TRBD1 (6 bases). This CDR3 spans 11 amino acids. Trimming pared 3 bases from V and 11 bases from J, leaving 13 bases between. Germline CDR1 is GTSNPN and CDR2 is SVGIG (reference sequence). CDR3 in amino acids: CAWREGGLQYF. The CDR3, as DNA: TGTGCCTGGAGAGAAGGGGGATTGCAGTACTTC.

The chain recombines TRBV2 with TRBJ2-7; possibly TRBD1 or TRBD2 for D (5 bases each). CDR1 is SNHLY and CDR2 is FYNNEI in the germline V gene. Trimming took off 8 bases at V and 3 bases at J, with 8 bases between the two ends. The CDR3 loop spans 11 amino acids. CDR3 sequence: CASRDLYEQYF. The CDR3 DNA is TGTGCCAGCCGGGACCTCTACGAGCAGTACTTC.

This clonotype was recorded a few times. The rearrangement uses TRBV7-3 and TRBJ1-1; a possible D gene is TRBD1 (5 bases). The V gene lost 5 bases and the J gene lost 5 bases, with 15 bases spanning the gap. Germline values: CDR1 SGHTA, CDR2 FQGTGA. The CDR3 contains 14 residues. The CDR3 region has the DNA TGTGCCAGCAGCGGCCGGCAGGGAGGGACTGAAGCTTTCTTT. This gives the protein CASSGRQGGTEAFF.